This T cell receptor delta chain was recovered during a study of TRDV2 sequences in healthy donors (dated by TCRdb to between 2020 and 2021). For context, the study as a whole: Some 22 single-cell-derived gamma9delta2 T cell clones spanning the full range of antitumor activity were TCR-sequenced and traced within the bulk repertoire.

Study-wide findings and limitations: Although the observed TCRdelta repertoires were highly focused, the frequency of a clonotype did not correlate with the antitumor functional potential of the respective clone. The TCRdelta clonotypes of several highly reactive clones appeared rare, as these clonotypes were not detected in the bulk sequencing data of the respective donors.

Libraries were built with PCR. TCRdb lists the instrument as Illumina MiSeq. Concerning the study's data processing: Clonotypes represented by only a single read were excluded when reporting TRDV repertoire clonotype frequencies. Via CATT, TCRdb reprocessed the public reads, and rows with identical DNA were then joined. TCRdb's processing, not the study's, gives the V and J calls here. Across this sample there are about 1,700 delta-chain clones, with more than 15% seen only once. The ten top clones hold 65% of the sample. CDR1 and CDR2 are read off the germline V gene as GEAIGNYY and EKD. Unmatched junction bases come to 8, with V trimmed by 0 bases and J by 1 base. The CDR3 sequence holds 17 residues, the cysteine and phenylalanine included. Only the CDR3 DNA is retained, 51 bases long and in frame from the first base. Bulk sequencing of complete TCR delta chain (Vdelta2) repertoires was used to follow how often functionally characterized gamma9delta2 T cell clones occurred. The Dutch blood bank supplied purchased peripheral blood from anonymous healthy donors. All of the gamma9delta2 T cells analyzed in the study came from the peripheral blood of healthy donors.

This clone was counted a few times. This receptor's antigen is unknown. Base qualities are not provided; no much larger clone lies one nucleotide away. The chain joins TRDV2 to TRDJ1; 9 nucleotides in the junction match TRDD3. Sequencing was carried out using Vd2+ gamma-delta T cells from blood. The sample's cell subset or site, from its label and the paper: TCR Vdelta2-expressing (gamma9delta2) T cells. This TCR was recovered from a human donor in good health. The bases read TGTGCCTGTGACACCGTCCAAGGGGATACGAGCACCGATAAACTCATCTTT. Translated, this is CACDTVQGDTSTDKLIF.